This T cell receptor beta chain was identified during a study of T-cell reconstitution after alpha-beta-depleted transplantation in children. Study outcomes and limitations: T-cell counts and diversity were attributed mostly to newly produced T cells one year after transplant. As was reported, about two months after transplant, alpha-beta T cells came from several hundred expanded graft clones. Recipient T cells and thymic progenitors that survived gave rise to the high TCRbeta diversity observed at day 60 in some patients.

Using unique molecular identifiers, the investigators prepared the TCRbeta library. MiXCR, applied by TCRdb to the PCR reads, yields one record per CDR3 protein. The data contain about 580,000 distinct CDR3 sequences, 23% of them singletons. Looked up from germline, CDR1 is LGHDT and CDR2 is YNNKEL (reference sequence). V was pared by 1 base and J by 0 bases, with 7 bases between. CDR3 length equals 15 residues. With respect to this clonotype: Its antigen is unidentified.

This sample comprised PBMCs, mostly from graft donor cells, obtained 360 days after TCRalphabeta/CD19-depleted stem cell transplant. The genes are TRBV3-1 and TRBJ2-1; unclear D gene. The receptor was derived from a boy under two years old who had a stem cell transplant for acute myeloid leukemia, so the T cells may come from the graft donor. CDR3 sequence: CASSQVPSSYNEQFF. The CDR3 DNA reads TGTGCCAGCAGCCAAGTTCCCAGCTCCTACAATGAGCAGTTCTTC.